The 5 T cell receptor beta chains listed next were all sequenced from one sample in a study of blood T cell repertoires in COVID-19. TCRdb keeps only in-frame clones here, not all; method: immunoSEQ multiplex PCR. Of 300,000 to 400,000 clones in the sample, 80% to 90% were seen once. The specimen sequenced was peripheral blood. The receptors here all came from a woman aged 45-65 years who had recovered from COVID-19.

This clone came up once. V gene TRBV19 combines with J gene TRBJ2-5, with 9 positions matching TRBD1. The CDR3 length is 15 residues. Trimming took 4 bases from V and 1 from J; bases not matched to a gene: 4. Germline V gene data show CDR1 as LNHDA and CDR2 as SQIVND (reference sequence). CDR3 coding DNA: TGTGCCAGTAGTACCTGGACAGGGGCCCAAGAGACCCAGTACTTC. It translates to CASSTWTGAQETQYF.

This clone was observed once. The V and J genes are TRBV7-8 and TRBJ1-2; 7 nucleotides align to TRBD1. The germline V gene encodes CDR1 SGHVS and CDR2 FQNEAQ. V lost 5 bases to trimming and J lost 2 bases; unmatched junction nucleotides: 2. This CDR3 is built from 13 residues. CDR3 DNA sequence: TGTGCCAGCAGCGCGGACAGGAACTATGGCTACACCTTC. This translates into CASSADRNYGYTF.

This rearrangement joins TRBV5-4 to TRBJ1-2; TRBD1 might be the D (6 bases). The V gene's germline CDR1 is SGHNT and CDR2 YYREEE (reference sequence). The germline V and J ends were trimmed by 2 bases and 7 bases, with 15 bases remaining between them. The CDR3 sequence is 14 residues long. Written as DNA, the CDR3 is TGTGCCAGCAGCTTAAGACAGGTCGGTAGTGGCTACACCTTC. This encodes CASSLRQVGSGYTF.

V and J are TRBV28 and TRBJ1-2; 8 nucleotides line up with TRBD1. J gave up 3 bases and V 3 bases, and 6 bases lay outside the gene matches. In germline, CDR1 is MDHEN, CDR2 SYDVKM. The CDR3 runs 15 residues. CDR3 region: CASSFIQGVYYGYTF. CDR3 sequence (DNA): TGTGCCAGCAGTTTCATACAGGGGGTTTACTATGGCTACACCTTC.

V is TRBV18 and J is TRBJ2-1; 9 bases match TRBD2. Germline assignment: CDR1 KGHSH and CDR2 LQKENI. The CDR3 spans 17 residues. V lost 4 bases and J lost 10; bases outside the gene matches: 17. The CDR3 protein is CASSLRDLRGGFWEQFF. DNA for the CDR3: TGTGCCAGCTCACTACGGGACTTGCGGGGGGGTTTTTGGGAGCAGTTCTTC.